This is a list of T cell receptor beta chains from one sample in a study of response to subunit inactivated influenza vaccine. TCRdb re-derived calls from the RT-PCR reads in MiXCR, one entry per CDR3 protein. Of hundreds of thousands of distinct CDR3 sequences in the sample, approximately 18% were seen once. This sample comprised PBMCs from blood, obtained around 5 days after vaccination. The receptors here all came from a man between 45 and 60 years old who received an inactivated influenza vaccine. Both conserved end residues are part of each CDR3. Each record gives: D gene, V gene, CDR3 length, J gene, CDR3 protein. A D gene is named only where the DNA matches it firmly.

TRBD2,TRBV20-1,17,TRBJ2-1,CSASLRVAGPQQNEQFF
TRBD1,TRBV10-3,13,TRBJ1-5,CATGTAIYQPQHF
NA,TRBV29-1,12,TRBJ1-2,CSGEGGDYGYTF
NA,TRBV12-3/TRBV12-4,13,TRBJ1-1,CASSRGLNTEAFF
NA,TRBV24-1,13,TRBJ2-1,CASGRGGDYEQFF
NA,TRBV5-1,14,TRBJ2-7,CASSLDVETHEQYF
NA,TRBV5-1,15,TRBJ1-5,CASSPDQGLNQPQHF
TRBD2,TRBV5-6,16,TRBJ2-3,CASSPTSGGPRDTQYF
TRBD2,TRBV20-1,17,TRBJ2-7,CGAGSSGSAPGRREQYF
TRBD2,TRBV29-1,13,TRBJ2-1,CSGRVAGYNEQFF
NA,TRBV24-1,14,TRBJ2-1,CATSAPGSYNEQFF
TRBD2,TRBV7-8,16,TRBJ2-2,CASSLTGGVNTGELFF
NA,TRBV4-1,16,TRBJ1-6,CASSHIYRARNSPLHF
NA,TRBV6-4,14,TRBJ1-2,CASSDSGLNYGYTF
NA,TRBV30,13,TRBJ1-6,CAWNSGGNSPLHF
NA,TRBV5-1,14,TRBJ2-5,CASSPAQGKETQYF
NA,TRBV7-2,13,TRBJ2-5,CASTQGIQETQYF
TRBD1,TRBV5-5,17,TRBJ1-4,CASSPSGTGWLGEKLFF
NA,TRBV29-1,14,TRBJ2-1,CSVDPGHSYNEQFF
TRBD1,TRBV7-9,16,TRBJ2-7,CASSSNEGQVHYEQYF
NA,TRBV3-1,12,TRBJ2-7,CASSQPLGEQYF
NA,TRBV24-1,15,TRBJ1-5,CATGYGGTPFQPQHF
TRBD2,TRBV20-1,16,TRBJ2-5,CSVASTSGRAGETQYF
NA,TRBV25-1,14,TRBJ1-2,CASSESGSGYGYTF
NA,TRBV28,14,TRBJ2-5,CASSPRPDRETQYF
NA,TRBV10-3,13,TRBJ2-5,CAISDRGGETQYF
NA,TRBV20-1,12,TRBJ1-1,CSARWSKTEAFF
NA,TRBV28,16,TRBJ2-1,CASSDMFAGTYNEQFF
NA,TRBV4-2,15,TRBJ1-5,CASSQDGTVNQPQHF
NA,TRBV14,12,TRBJ2-5,CASSQLPGLQYF